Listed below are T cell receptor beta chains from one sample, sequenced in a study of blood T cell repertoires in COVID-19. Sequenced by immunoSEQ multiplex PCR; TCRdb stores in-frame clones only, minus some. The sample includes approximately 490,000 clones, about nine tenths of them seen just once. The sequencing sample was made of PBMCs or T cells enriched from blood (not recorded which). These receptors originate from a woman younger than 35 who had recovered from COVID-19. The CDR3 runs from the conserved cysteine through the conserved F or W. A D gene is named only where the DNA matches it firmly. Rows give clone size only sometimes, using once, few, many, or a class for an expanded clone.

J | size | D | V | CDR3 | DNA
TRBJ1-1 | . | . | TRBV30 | CAWSAGGPLGAFF | TGTGCCTGGAGTGCCGGGGGTCCTCTCGGAGCTTTCTTT
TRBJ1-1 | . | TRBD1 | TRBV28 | CASSTIRDSPLSPNTEAFF | TGTGCCAGCAGCACCATCCGGGACAGCCCTTTGAGCCCAAACACTGAAGCTTTCTTT
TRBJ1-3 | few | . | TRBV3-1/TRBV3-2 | CASSHAESSGNTIYF | TGTGCCAGCAGCCATGCCGAGAGCTCTGGAAACACCATATATTTT
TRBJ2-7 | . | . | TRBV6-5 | CASSYSTFVEQYF | TGTGCCAGCAGTTACTCGACATTCGTCGAGCAGTACTTC
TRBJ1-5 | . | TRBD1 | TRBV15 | CATRKNQGAPQHF | TGTGCCACCAGAAAAAATCAGGGGGCGCCCCAGCATTTT
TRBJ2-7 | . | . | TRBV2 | CASSNTDSSYEQYF | TGTGCCAGCAGCAATACCGACAGCTCCTACGAGCAGTACTTC
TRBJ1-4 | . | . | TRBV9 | CASSVAGQPNEKLFF | TGTGCCAGCAGCGTAGCTGGACAGCCCAATGAAAAACTGTTTTTT
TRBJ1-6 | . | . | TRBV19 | CASSVLLPGTGGSPLHF | TGTGCCAGTAGTGTCCTTTTACCGGGGACGGGGGGTTCACCCCTCCACTTT
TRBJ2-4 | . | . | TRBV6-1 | CASSEYREKKAKNIQYF | TGTGCCAGCAGTGAGTATAGAGAAAAAAAAGCCAAAAACATTCAGTACTTC
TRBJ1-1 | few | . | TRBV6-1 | CASSESIEAFF | TGTGCCAGCAGTGAGAGCATTGAAGCTTTCTTT
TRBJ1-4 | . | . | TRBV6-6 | CASAGTRQTNEKLFF | TGTGCCAGTGCGGGAACCAGACAGACTAATGAAAAACTGTTTTTT